This T cell receptor beta chain was identified during a study of Ad26.COV2.S vaccination and SARS-CoV-2 variants. About the study: Intramuscular Ad26.COV2.S doses were given once or twice, 56 days apart. Study-wide results and limits: Vaccinees showed greater spike-specific TCR breadth than placebo recipients.

Some clones are missing from TCRdb's copy, which holds only in-frame ones; the method was immunoSEQ multiplex PCR. The data contain around 450,000 clones, about 88% of them seen just once; the ten biggest clones take up about 2.7%. Regarding treatment: some 20 received Ad26.COV2.S at low or high dose, single or two shots; about five received placebo; per-sample allocation not given. Collection of the samples took place on day 63 after the first injection of vaccine or placebo. Regarding this clone: Its antigen is still unknown.

CDR1 SGHNT and CDR2 YYREEE come from the germline V gene (reference sequence). CDR3 length: 15 amino acids. The V and J ends lost 3 bases and 3 bases, in that order; junction bases with no gene match: 5. The chain carries TRBV5-4 and TRBJ2-2; the match to TRBD1 covers 7 bases. The TCR originated in a person aged 18-65 years who received the Ad26.COV2.S COVID-19 vaccine or a placebo. The sequencing here drew on peripheral blood, taken in a trial of Ad26.COV2.S vaccine versus placebo. The DNA for the CDR3 is TGTGCCAGCAGCTGGGACAGCTTAGACACCGGGGAGCTGTTTTTT. It is translated as CASSWDSLDTGELFF.